This T cell receptor beta chain was retrieved from a study of blood T cell repertoires in COVID-19. Study details: Both acute and convalescent COVID-19 samples were obtained from the United States, Italy and Spain. Nucleic acid was either cDNA or gDNA, and it came from T cells, B-cell-depleted T cells, or PBMCs.

In the source study's methods: Amplification of reference gene primers was used by the study to estimate nucleated cell counts. Sequencing was performed with immunoSEQ multiplex PCR; in TCRdb, only in-frame clones are kept and a portion is missing. V, J and clone size are taken as reported in that table, and D and trimming were inferred from the DNA itself. The profile shows about 19,000 clones, 88% of them singletons. V was cut by 1 base and J by 4 bases, with 10 bases left in between. Germline V CDR1 and CDR2: SGHTA, FQGTGA. The CDR3 has 14 amino acids. The sequence came from a human donor in a cohort sampled during active COVID-19. What was sequenced was peripheral blood. The gene calls are TRBV7-3 and TRBJ1-1; a possible D gene is TRBD1 (5 bases). CDR3 sequence: CASSLMGGGTEAFF. DNA for the CDR3: TGTGCCAGCAGCTTAATGGGGGGTGGCACTGAAGCTTTCTTT.